Below, 28 T cell receptor beta chains from the same sample are listed, as sequenced in a study of blood T cell repertoires in COVID-19. Produced via immunoSEQ multiplex PCR; TCRdb's table is partial and in-frame only. The data show about 82,000 clones, with 80% seen just once and more than 10% held by the top ten. The sample consisted of peripheral blood. The receptor set was obtained from a woman between 40 and 55 years old with active or convalescent COVID-19.

The chain uses TRBV2 and TRBJ2-7, with 8 bases that match TRBD2. Germline V lookup: CDR1 SNHLY, CDR2 FYNNEI. The CDR3 runs 14 residues. V lost 7 bases to trimming and J lost 3 bases; unmatched junction nucleotides: 8. CDR3 amino acids: CASTTGLDSYEQYF. The DNA of the CDR3 is TGTGCCAGCACGACGGGACTAGACAGCTACGAGCAGTACTTC.

CDR3 amino acids: CASQQGDEKLFF. The DNA for the CDR3 is TGTGCCAGCCAACAGGGGGATGAAAAACTGTTTTTT. The chain has TRBV18 and TRBJ1-4, with 8 bases lining up with TRBD1. J was trimmed by 6 bases and V by 8 bases; bases with no gene match: 2. Per germline, CDR1 KGHSH and CDR2 LQKENI. The CDR3 has 12 amino acids.

There are many counts of this clone. This chain connects TRBV4-2 to TRBJ2-1; D is unresolved. V was shortened by 5 bases and J by 8 bases, with 10 bases between the two germline ends. The CDR3 totals 12 residues. Per the germline V gene, CDR1 is LGHNA and CDR2 is YNFKEQ. The CDR3 reads CASSELSDEQFF. The CDR3 region has the DNA TGTGCCAGCAGCGAATTAAGCGATGAGCAGTTCTTC.

The genes are TRBV7-2 and TRBJ2-7; TRBD1 matches 7 bases. V gave up 6 bases and J gave up 5 bases; unmatched junction bases: 10. The V gene's germline CDR1 is SGHTA and CDR2 FQGNSA. The CDR3 loop spans 14 amino acids. The CDR3 nucleotides read TGTGCCAGCAGGGCAAGGGGGCTATTCGACGAGCAGTACTTC. Translated, it gives CASRARGLFDEQYF.

The rearrangement joins TRBV27 to TRBJ2-7; 10 bases map to TRBD1. CDR3 length: 14 residues. Germline values: CDR1 MNHEY, CDR2 SMNVEV (reference sequence). V lost 6 bases and J lost 6; bases outside the gene matches: 8. The CDR3 nucleotides read TGTGCCAGCAGCCGGACAGGGGGAATAGGCGAGCAGTACTTC. Protein product: CASSRTGGIGEQYF.

V and J are TRBV6-6 and TRBJ2-3; perhaps TRBD2 as D (6 bases). CDR1 is MNHNY and CDR2 is SVGAGI in the germline V gene (reference sequence). This CDR3 region has 16 residues. The ends were cut back, 8 bases at V and 6 bases at J, with 24 bases in the middle. The CDR3 loop is CASWGTTSLALDTQYF. CDR3 DNA: TGTGCCAGCTGGGGCACAACTAGCCTCGCCCTGGATACGCAGTATTTT.

This chain connects TRBV5-6 to TRBJ2-7; D possibly matches TRBD1 or TRBD2 (6 bases each). This CDR3 has 13 amino acids. From germline, CDR1 is SGHDT and CDR2 YYEEEE. Trimming pared 4 bases from V and 6 bases from J, leaving 14 bases between. As DNA, the CDR3 is TGTGCCAGCAGCCTGGGAGGACAGTCCGAGCAGTACTTC. It codes for CASSLGGQSEQYF.

The rearrangement joins TRBV6-5 to TRBJ2-7; 12 bases align to TRBD2. The J segment lost 7 bases and the V segment lost 0 bases, leaving 7 bases of the junction unmatched. The CDR3 has 16 amino acids. Germline V gives CDR1 MNHEY, CDR2 SVGAGI. CDR3 sequence (DNA): TGTGCCAGCAGTTACTCCCTAGCGGGGGGGCTCTGGGAGCAGTACTTC. It is translated as CASSYSLAGGLWEQYF.

The CDR3 sequence: CATSEPDTSSTDTQYF. The DNA for the CDR3 is TGTGCCACCAGTGAACCCGACACGTCTAGCACAGATACGCAGTATTTT. The rearrangement links TRBV24-1 to TRBJ2-3; D not certain. This CDR3 contains 16 residues. Germline V gene lookup returns CDR1 KGHDR and CDR2 SFDVKD. Trimming took 4 bases from V and 0 from J, leaving 13 bases between them.

Ten or more counts support this clone. V is TRBV29-1 and J is TRBJ1-2; TRBD1 agrees at 7 bases. This CDR3 is built from 14 residues. Losses at the gene ends were 6 bases for V and 6 bases for J; bases not matched to a gene: 13. Germline V gives CDR1 SQVTM, CDR2 ANQGSEA. The CDR3 reads CSVIVPRGQNGYTF. The CDR3 DNA reads as TGCAGCGTGATTGTGCCAAGGGGGCAGAATGGCTACACCTTC.

A single count supports this clone. V gene TRBV10-3 combines with J gene TRBJ1-2, with 9 bases that match TRBD1. V trimming: 10 bases; J trimming: 4 bases; junction bases outside the gene matches: 7. Germline V gene sequence: CDR1 ENHRY, CDR2 SYGVKD. The CDR3 loop spans 13 amino acids. CDR3 amino acids: CATGQGSPYGYTF. In nucleotides, the CDR3 is TGTGCCACCGGACAGGGGAGCCCCTATGGCTACACCTTC.

To note about this clone: The conserved phenylalanine or tryptophan is not found at the CDR3 terminus, so this likely reflects a read error. The DNA is left out, because the CDR3 cannot be placed on it with certainty; the CDR3 is given as TCRdb lists it. The gene calls are TRBV5-1 and TRBJ2-7; TRBD1, as called in the table, went unchecked against the DNA. 10 amino acids form the CDR3, both terminal residues included. The germline gives CDR1 SGHRS, CDR2 YFSETQ. This chain's CDR3 is CASSLGYRAD.

This chain connects TRBV19 to TRBJ2-4; the match to TRBD1 covers 8 bases. This CDR3 comprises 15 residues. Germline V gives CDR1 LNHDA, CDR2 SQIVND (reference sequence). The junction had 4 bases not matched to a gene; V was cut back by 6 bases and J by 0 bases. CDR3 region: CASRGTGKAKNIQYF. As DNA, the CDR3 is TGTGCCAGTAGGGGGACAGGAAAAGCCAAAAACATTCAGTACTTC.

The CDR3 protein is CASRVSSGWTGELFF. CDR3 in DNA: TGTGCCAGTAGGGTTAGTAGCGGGTGGACCGGGGAGCTGTTTTTT. This sequence joins TRBV19 and TRBJ2-2, with TRBD2 matching 7 bases. The ends lost 6 bases at V and 5 bases at J; junction bases unmatched: 9. The CDR3 has 15 residues. Per germline, CDR1 LNHDA and CDR2 SQIVND (reference sequence).

The sample holds a few counts of this clone. The chain couples TRBV24-1 to TRBJ2-2; weak D call: TRBD1 (5 bases). CDR1 KGHDR and CDR2 SFDVKD come from the germline V gene. CDR3 length equals 14 residues. V was clipped by 4 bases and J by 5 bases, with 10 bases between them. CDR3 nucleotides: TGTGCCACCAGTGAGTCAGGGTTGACCGGGGAGCTGTTTTTT. This codes for CATSESGLTGELFF.

The CDR3 spells CASSLVTVNTEAFF. The DNA for the CDR3 is TGTGCCAGCAGCTTGGTGACAGTGAACACTGAAGCTTTCTTT. The chain links TRBV5-8 to TRBJ1-1; weak D call: TRBD1 (5 bases). This CDR3 is built from 14 residues. V was pared by 0 bases and J by 0 bases, with 6 bases between. The V gene's germline CDR1 is SGHTS and CDR2 YDEGEE. The full variable domain, completed using reference TRBV5-8 and TRBJ1-1, is EAGVTQSPTHLIKTRGQQATLRCSPISGHTSVYWYQQALGLGLQFLLWYDEGEERNRGNFPPRFSGRQFPNYSSELNVNALELEDSALYLCASSLVTVNTEAFFGQGTRLTVV.

The chain recombines TRBV10-3 with TRBJ2-7; D is ambiguous. Between the trimmed V and J ends, which lost 8 bases and 0 bases, there was a span of 5 bases. The CDR3 spans 11 residues. Germline CDR1 reads ENHRY; CDR2 reads SYGVKD. CDR3 in DNA: TGTGCCATCGCTAGCTCCTACGAGCAGTACTTC. Its protein is CAIASSYEQYF.

The chain is built from TRBV4-3 and TRBJ1-1; 8 positions match TRBD1. The ends lost 4 bases at V and 5 bases at J; junction bases unmatched: 6. CDR1 LGHNA and CDR2 YSLEER come from the germline V gene. This CDR3 has 14 residues. CDR3 DNA sequence: TGCGCCAGCAGCCCACAGGGGGTTCGTACTGAAGCTTTCTTT. It codes for CASSPQGVRTEAFF.

This clone appeared a few times. V gene TRBV9 combines with J gene TRBJ1-1, with D possibly matching TRBD1 (5 bases). This CDR3 contains 16 residues. Germline lookup yields CDR1 SGDLS and CDR2 YYNGEE. With 2 bases removed from V and 6 bases from J, the gap between germline ends came to 20 bases. The CDR3 is CASSVGAGRDRPEAFF. In nucleotides, the CDR3 is TGTGCCAGCAGCGTTGGGGCGGGGAGGGATAGGCCTGAAGCTTTCTTT. The whole variable domain, remainder taken from reference TRBV9 and TRBJ1-1, is DSGVTQTPKHLITATGQRVTLRCSPRSGDLSVYWYQQSLDQGLQFLIQYYNGEERAKGNILERFSAQQFPDLHSELNLSSLELGDSALYFCASSVGAGRDRPEAFFGQGTRLTVV.

Only a few counts were recorded for this clone. This chain connects TRBV28 to TRBJ2-7; tentatively, D is TRBD2 (6 bases). Trimming cost V 5 bases and J 4 bases, with 18 bases left between them. CDR1 and CDR2 (germline): MDHEN, SYDVKM. The CDR3 has 15 residues. The CDR3 region is CASSAGGGLGYEQYF. CDR3 coding DNA: TGTGCCAGCAGTGCCGGGGGTGGTCTAGGATACGAGCAGTACTTC.

The chain combines TRBV6-5 with TRBJ2-7; 7 nucleotides line up with TRBD1. The CDR3 is 16 residues long. The junction had 11 bases not matched to a gene; V was cut back by 2 bases and J by 4 bases. In germline, CDR1 is MNHEY, CDR2 SVGAGI. The CDR3 region is CASSYGVGGMAYEQYF. In DNA, the CDR3 is TGTGCCAGCAGTTACGGGGTAGGGGGCATGGCATACGAGCAGTACTTC.

This rearrangement joins TRBV7-2 to TRBJ2-5; 11 bases agree with TRBD1. Germline assignment: CDR1 SGHTA and CDR2 FQGNSA. J gave up 5 bases and V 5 bases, and 1 base lay outside the gene matches. The CDR3 covers 13 residues. The CDR3 sequence is CASSRDRGETQYF. The CDR3 nucleotides are TGTGCCAGCAGCCGGGACAGGGGGGAGACCCAGTACTTC.

The rearrangement joins TRBV7-3 to TRBJ2-7; D perhaps matches TRBD2 (6 bases). V was shortened by 2 bases and J by 7 bases, with 24 bases between the two germline ends. CDR3 length: 17 residues. Germline V CDR1 and CDR2: SGHTA, FQGTGA. The CDR3 DNA sequence: TGTGCCAGCAGCTTATATCATACGGGAGCCGATCCGAGGGAGCAGTACTTC. Translation: CASSLYHTGADPREQYF.

J is TRBJ2-3 and V is TRBV30, with 11 nucleotides matching TRBD2. Germline-derived CDR1 and CDR2 are GTSNPN and SVGIG (reference sequence). With 8 bases clipped from V and 5 bases from J, the junction kept 9 bases outside the gene matches. The CDR3 totals 14 residues. The CDR3 region has the DNA TGTGCCGGGGTTCTAGCGGGGGGAGGAGATACGCAGTATTTT. This encodes CAGVLAGGGDTQYF.

This rearrangement joins TRBV4-3 to TRBJ1-5; weak D call: TRBD1 (6 bases). In germline, CDR1 is LGHNA, CDR2 YSLEER. The CDR3 is made up of 17 amino acids. V was pared by 3 bases and J by 3 bases, with 18 bases between. The CDR3 region is CASSQAVGQNINQPQHF. CDR3 coding DNA: TGCGCCAGCAGCCAGGCCGTCGGACAGAATATCAATCAGCCCCAGCATTTT.

The chain has TRBV5-1 and TRBJ2-7, with 7 bases aligning to TRBD2. V lost 6 bases, J lost 0 bases, and 15 bases stayed unmatched. The V gene's germline CDR1 is SGHRS and CDR2 YFSETQ. CDR3 length: 17 amino acids. In DNA, the CDR3 is TGCGCCAGCACCCTGGGGTTCAGCGGGACCCGCTCCTACGAGCAGTACTTC. This encodes CASTLGFSGTRSYEQYF. Full variable domain (outside the CDR3, taken from reference TRBV5-1 and TRBJ2-7): KAGVTQTPRYLIKTRGQQVTLSCSPISGHRSVSWYQQTPGQGLQFLFEYFSETQRNKGNFPGRFSGRQFSNSRSEMNVSTLELGDSALYLCASTLGFSGTRSYEQYFGPGTRLTVT.

This chain links TRBV6-5 with TRBJ1-4; 10 bases agree with TRBD1. V was pared by 6 bases and J by 7 bases, with 5 bases of the junction left unmatched. The CDR3 has 14 residues. CDR1 and CDR2 (germline): MNHEY, SVGAGI. CDR3 DNA sequence: TGTGCCAGCAGAAAGACAGGGGGCGGTGAAAAACTGTTTTTT. The encoded protein is CASRKTGGGEKLFF.

The rearrangement uses TRBV6-5 and TRBJ2-5, with D possibly TRBD1 on 5 matching bases. CDR1 MNHEY and CDR2 SVGAGI come from the germline V gene. The germline V and J ends were trimmed by 6 bases and 4 bases, with 12 bases remaining between them. This CDR3 contains 13 residues. The CDR3 sequence: CASSNDSPETQYF. Here the CDR3 DNA reads TGTGCCAGCAGCAATGACAGTCCAGAGACCCAGTACTTC.